This T cell receptor (beta chain) was found in a study of neurological immune-mediated disorders. This clonotype has a count of ten or more. MiXCR, run by TCRdb on the 5' RACE reads, gives a single entry per CDR3 protein. The repertoire holds approximately 68,000 distinct CDR3 sequences, with 4.5% to 5.5% as singletons. V was clipped by 1 base and J by 0 bases, with 9 bases between them. This CDR3 region has 14 residues. From germline, CDR1 is DFQATT and CDR2 SNEGSKA (reference sequence). Source material: PBMCs. This TCR came from a woman in her 70s with multiple sclerosis. The chain employs TRBV20-1 and TRBJ1-1, with D maybe TRBD1 (5 bases). The CDR3 DNA reads TGCAGTGCTAGAGTTCACAGGATGAACACTGAAGCTTTCTTT. It translates to CSARVHRMNTEAFF.